A single sample gave rise to the 30 T cell receptor beta chains below, sequenced in a study of identical twins. MiXCR, applied by TCRdb to the 5' RACE reads, yields one record per CDR3 protein. The repertoire holds 200,000 to 300,000 distinct CDR3 sequences, under 12% seen once, with 9% to 10% in the top ten. The sample taken for sequencing was memory T cells sorted from blood. These receptor sequences come from a man aged 50 or older in good health.

This clonotype was seen a handful of times. The chain carries TRBV6-5 and TRBJ1-4, with 7 bases aligning to TRBD1. Germline V lookup: CDR1 MNHEY, CDR2 SVGAGI. Trimming at V came to 2 bases and at J to 4 bases, leaving 7 bases not matched to a gene. The CDR3 runs to 16 residues. CDR3 loop: CASSYTGGTVNEKLFF. CDR3 nucleotides: TGTGCCAGCAGTTACACGGGGGGGACAGTTAATGAAAAACTGTTTTTT.

This clonotype was seen a few times. This chain uses TRBV24-1 with TRBJ2-1, with a weak D call TRBD2 (5 bases). The CDR3 has 17 amino acids. In germline, CDR1 is KGHDR, CDR2 SFDVKD. V was cut by 0 bases and J by 7 bases, with 18 bases left in between. This CDR3 reads CATSDLDATRGRNEQFF. In DNA, the CDR3 is TGTGCCACCAGTGATTTGGACGCGACCCGAGGGCGAAATGAGCAGTTCTTC.

The rearrangement uses TRBV30 and TRBJ1-5; D gene ambiguous. CDR3 length: 16 residues. The germline V gene has CDR1 GTSNPN and CDR2 SVGIG (reference sequence). Trimming shortened V by 0 bases and J by 0 bases, and 12 bases separated the two germline ends. CDR3 residues: CAWSVPGRHSNQPQHF. In nucleotides, the CDR3 is TGTGCCTGGAGTGTACCAGGCCGACATAGCAATCAGCCCCAGCATTTT.

This clonotype was seen repeatedly, ten times or more. This rearrangement joins TRBV20-1 to TRBJ2-5; D not certain. Germline assignment: CDR1 DFQATT and CDR2 SNEGSKA (reference sequence). V lost 0 bases to trimming and J lost 5 bases, with 16 bases between them. CDR3 length: 15 residues. CDR3 region: CSARDPREASETQYF. Here the CDR3 DNA reads TGCAGTGCTAGAGACCCCCGCGAAGCGAGCGAGACCCAGTACTTC.

The chain has TRBV7-9 and TRBJ2-7; D is unclear. V lost 4 bases and J lost 7, with 8 bases in between. Looked up from germline, CDR1 is SEHNR and CDR2 is FQNEAQ (reference sequence). This CDR3 is built from 11 residues. The CDR3 coding sequence is TGTGCCAGCAGCTCCTACCGGGAGCAGTACTTC. Residues: CASSSYREQYF. Combining the CDR3 with reference TRBV7-9 and TRBJ2-7 gives the whole variable domain DTGVSQNPRHKITKRGQNVTFRCDPISEHNRLYWYRQTLGQGPEFLTYFQNEAQLEKSRLLSDRFSAERPKGSFSTLEIQRTEQGDSAMYLCASSSYREQYFGPGTRLTVT.

The chain joins TRBV4-1 to TRBJ1-2; D is undetermined. Trimming removed 1 base from V and 5 bases from J, with 14 bases in between. CDR1 is MGHRA and CDR2 is YSYEKL in the germline V gene. The CDR3 contains 15 residues. CDR3 amino acids: CASSQGRVGPYGYTF. The CDR3 bases are TGCGCCAGCAGCCAAGGAAGGGTTGGCCCGTATGGCTACACCTTC.

V and J are TRBV27 and TRBJ2-1; 11 bases match TRBD2. The CDR3 has 18 residues. J lost 4 bases, V lost 7 bases, and 15 bases had no gene match. In germline, CDR1 is MNHEY, CDR2 SMNVEV (reference sequence). The CDR3 reads CASIPFVRTSGPYNEQFF. The CDR3 DNA reads as TGTGCCAGCATCCCTTTCGTCCGGACTAGCGGGCCGTACAATGAGCAGTTCTTC.

Ten or more counts support this clonotype. For the CDR3, the DNA is TGTGCCAGCAGGCGGACAGGGGGCTTCTACGAGCAGTACTTC. Its protein product is CASRRTGGFYEQYF. The chain recombines TRBV28 with TRBJ2-7; 11 bases fit TRBD1. Trimming took 6 bases from V and 3 from J; bases not matched to a gene: 4. Looked up from germline, CDR1 is MDHEN and CDR2 is SYDVKM. CDR3 length: 14 residues.

J is TRBJ1-1 and V is TRBV21-1; no DNA check was done on the table's D call, TRBD1. TRBV21-1 is a pseudogene. The CDR3 sequence is 16 residues long. The CDR3 loop is CASSKGGTDNDTEAFF. CDR3 in DNA: TGTGCCAGCAGCAAGGGGGGGACGGACAATGACACTGAAGCTTTCTTT.

The chain carries TRBV28 and TRBJ2-3; 10 bases are a match to TRBD2. The CDR3 is made up of 20 amino acids. Germline CDR1 is MDHEN and CDR2 is SYDVKM. The J segment lost 4 bases and the V segment lost 2 bases, leaving 18 bases of the junction unmatched. The CDR3 region has the DNA TGTGCCAGCAGTTTACCGCCTCCGAGCGGGAGGGCCAGGTCCTCAGATACGCAGTATTTT. Encoded protein: CASSLPPPSGRARSSDTQYF. Full variable domain (remainder filled in from reference TRBV28 and TRBJ2-3): DVKVTQSSRYLVKRTGEKVFLECVQDMDHENMFWYRQDPGLGLRLIYFSYDVKMKEKGDIPEGYSVSREKKERFSLILESASTNQTSMYLCASSLPPPSGRARSSDTQYFGPGTRLTVL.

The CDR3 reads CATSRDQRGLANTEAFF. The DNA for the CDR3 is TGTGCCACCAGCAGAGATCAAAGGGGGCTCGCGAACACTGAAGCTTTCTTT. V is TRBV15 and J is TRBJ1-1; TRBD1 matches at 7 bases. Losses at the gene ends were 0 bases for V and 1 base for J; bases not matched to a gene: 8. Per germline, CDR1 LNHNV and CDR2 YYDKDF (reference sequence). CDR3 length equals 17 residues.

In this sample, this clonotype turned up many times. The chain joins TRBV6-5 to TRBJ1-2; D is possibly TRBD1 (5 bases). Germline loops: CDR1 MNHEY, CDR2 SVGAGI. The CDR3 contains 15 residues. The germline V and J ends were trimmed by 0 bases and 0 bases, with 8 bases remaining between them. CDR3 protein: CASSYSLGANYGYTF. The CDR3 DNA reads TGTGCCAGCAGTTACTCACTGGGGGCTAACTATGGCTACACCTTC.

The gene calls are TRBV20-1 and TRBJ1-6; possible D gene TRBD1, 6 bases. The V gene's germline CDR1 is DFQATT and CDR2 SNEGSKA (reference sequence). The CDR3 totals 14 residues. V lost 3 bases, J lost 7 bases, and 13 bases lay in between. The CDR3 region is CSARQSGGNSPLHF. CDR3 in DNA: TGCAGTGCTAGGCAGTCGGGGGGCAATTCACCCCTCCACTTT.

The chain joins TRBV7-8 to TRBJ2-1, with 8 bases identical to TRBD2. The V segment lost 6 bases and the J segment 6 bases; nucleotides outside the gene matches: 10. Germline assignment: CDR1 SGHVS and CDR2 FQNEAQ. CDR3 length: 15 residues. In DNA form, the CDR3 reads TGTGCCAGCAGAGTTAGCGGGGCCCAGCTCAATGAGCAGTTCTTC. Translation gives CASRVSGAQLNEQFF.

This clonotype came up a few times. CDR3 nucleotide sequence: TGTGCCAGCAGTTTCCAGACACTGGCCGATGGCTACACCTTC. The encoded protein is CASSFQTLADGYTF. The chain employs TRBV12-3 or TRBV12-4 and TRBJ1-2; no definite D call. CDR3 length equals 14 residues. V was clipped by 3 bases and J by 6 bases, with 14 bases between them.

This chain links TRBV12-3 or TRBV12-4 with TRBJ2-7; TRBD2 is a possible D gene (5 bases). The V and J ends lost 1 base and 0 bases respectively, with 10 bases between them. CDR3 length: 15 amino acids. The CDR3 region is CASSLGMGASYEQYF. The CDR3 DNA is TGTGCCAGCAGTTTAGGCATGGGAGCCTCCTACGAGCAGTACTTC.

The table lists this clonotype with many counts. Here the CDR3 DNA reads TGCGCCAGCAGCTGGGACGGCGATGGCTACACCTTC. Its protein is CASSWDGDGYTF. The J gene is TRBJ1-2, the V gene TRBV5-1; the D gene is possibly TRBD1 (5 bases). CDR1 SGHRS and CDR2 YFSETQ come from the germline V gene. The CDR3 spans 12 residues. V was trimmed by 3 bases and J by 6 bases, leaving 9 bases between them.

The V gene is TRBV29-1, the J gene TRBJ2-7; 11 bases are shared with TRBD1. V lost 6 bases to trimming and J lost 6 bases; unmatched junction nucleotides: 10. Germline CDR1 is SQVTM and CDR2 is ANQGSEA. CDR3 size: 14 residues. The CDR3: CSVANGQGAREQYF. In DNA form, the CDR3 reads TGCAGCGTAGCTAATGGACAGGGGGCTCGCGAGCAGTACTTC.

At least ten counts were recorded for this clonotype. This chain joins TRBV12-3 or TRBV12-4 and TRBJ1-6, with D unclear. This CDR3 is 12 amino acids long. V lost 3 bases, J lost 7 bases, and 4 bases lay in between. The CDR3 protein is CASSFLNSPLHF. CDR3 nucleotides: TGTGCCAGCAGTTTTTTAAATTCACCCCTCCACTTT.

This clonotype has ten or more counts. The chain is built from TRBV27 and TRBJ2-2, with 13 positions matching TRBD2. CDR1 and CDR2 from the germline V gene are MNHEY and SMNVEV (reference sequence). The CDR3 sequence is 17 residues long. V dropped 3 bases and J dropped 4; count of bases not matched to a gene: 5. The CDR3 DNA sequence: TGTGCCAGCAGTTTCAGACTAGCGGGAGGCTCCACCGGGGAGCTGTTTTTT. Its translation: CASSFRLAGGSTGELFF.

This clonotype was detected many times. The CDR3 loop is CASSLSNEQFF. For the CDR3, the DNA is TGTGCCAGCAGCCTTAGCAATGAGCAGTTCTTC. The chain employs TRBV5-6 and TRBJ2-1, with no clear D. Germline-derived CDR1 and CDR2 are SGHDT and YYEEEE. The CDR3 loop spans 11 amino acids. V was pared by 4 bases and J by 6 bases, with 5 bases between.

This clonotype was counted between two and nine times. The chain uses TRBV7-9 and TRBJ2-1; perhaps TRBD1 as D (6 bases). Germline CDR1 is SEHNR and CDR2 is FQNEAQ (reference sequence). CDR3 length: 15 amino acids. V dropped 6 bases and J dropped 6 bases, with 18 bases sitting between them. CDR3 coding DNA: TGTGCCAGCAGTATACAGGGAAGGGTAAGCAATGAGCAGTTCTTC. It yields the protein CASSIQGRVSNEQFF.

This clonotype was picked up many times. The rearrangement uses TRBV12-3 or TRBV12-4 and TRBJ1-1, with a possible D match to TRBD1 (6 bases). CDR3 length equals 15 residues. The germline V and J ends were trimmed by 6 bases and 4 bases, with 18 bases remaining between them. CDR3 protein: CASSGQPGWGTEAFF. The CDR3, as DNA: TGTGCCAGCAGCGGACAGCCCGGGTGGGGCACTGAAGCTTTCTTT.

In its sample, this clonotype was seen a few times. This chain uses TRBV18 with TRBJ2-6; TRBD1 might be the D (6 bases). The CDR3 length is 14 residues. Looked up from germline, CDR1 is KGHSH and CDR2 is LQKENI. The V end lost 2 bases, the J end lost 11 bases, and 13 bases lay between the germline ends. CDR3 amino acids: CASSPKQQGDVLTF. In DNA form, the CDR3 reads TGTGCCAGCTCACCAAAGCAACAGGGTGACGTCCTGACTTTC.

This clonotype was found many times. The CDR3 DNA follows: TGTGCCAGCAGCCCGGACCCCCTCGGGACAGATACGCAGTATTTT. It translates to CASSPDPLGTDTQYF. The V gene is TRBV7-2, the J gene TRBJ2-3; D gene uncertain. The CDR3 extends over 15 amino acids. The germline V and J ends were trimmed by 5 bases and 3 bases, with 15 bases remaining between them. From germline, CDR1 is SGHTA and CDR2 FQGNSA.

This clonotype occurred a few times. The CDR3 bases are TGTGCCAGCTCACCGGGAGGGGTCACCTACAATGAGCAGTTCTTC. Encoded protein: CASSPGGVTYNEQFF. The gene calls are TRBV18 and TRBJ2-1; the match to TRBD2 covers 7 bases. CDR3 size: 15 residues. The J segment lost 2 bases and the V segment lost 3 bases, leaving 4 bases of the junction unmatched. CDR1 KGHSH and CDR2 LQKENI come from the germline V gene. The variable domain in full, with the rest retrieved from reference TRBV18 and TRBJ2-1, is NAGVMQNPRHLVRRRGQEARLRCSPMKGHSHVYWYRQLPEEGLKFMVYLQKENIIDESGMPKERFSAEFPKEGPSILRIQQVVRGDSAAYFCASSPGGVTYNEQFFGPGTRLTVL.

This clonotype was detected many times. The V call is TRBV28, the J call TRBJ1-2; 12 bases align to TRBD1. The CDR3 loop spans 13 amino acids. Unmatched junction bases numbered 3, after V lost 5 bases and J lost 8 bases. The germline V gene encodes CDR1 MDHEN and CDR2 SYDVKM. The CDR3: CASSRDRGRGYTF. As DNA, the CDR3 is TGTGCCAGCAGTAGGGACAGGGGGCGCGGCTACACCTTC.

The chain has TRBV10-3 and TRBJ2-6; D remains ambiguous. Germline assignment: CDR1 ENHRY and CDR2 SYGVKD. V lost 10 bases to trimming and J lost 2 bases, with 9 bases between them. This CDR3 region has 13 residues. This CDR3 reads CATGRAGANVLTF. The CDR3 DNA reads TGTGCCACCGGACGGGCTGGGGCCAACGTCCTGACTTTC.

This clonotype showed up just a few times. The chain carries TRBV5-1 and TRBJ1-3; no firm D call. V was shortened by 4 bases and J by 4 bases, with 15 bases between the two germline ends. Germline CDR1 is SGHRS and CDR2 is YFSETQ. The CDR3 is 15 amino acids. The CDR3 protein is CASSPGMGRGNTIYF. DNA of the CDR3: TGCGCCAGCAGCCCCGGAATGGGTAGGGGAAACACCATATATTTT.

The DNA for the CDR3 is TGTGCCAGCAGCCGACAGGGGGCAAGCTCCTACGAGCAGTACTTC. Amino acid sequence: CASSRQGASSYEQYF. This chain connects TRBV11-1 to TRBJ2-7, with 10 positions matching TRBD1. Per the germline V gene, CDR1 is SGHAT and CDR2 is FQDESV (reference sequence). This CDR3 contains 15 residues. V shed 5 bases and J 0 bases; nucleotides not matched to a gene: 4.